These 30 T cell receptor beta chains came from one sample sequenced in a study of T-cell reconstitution after alpha-beta-depleted transplantation in children. Unique molecular identifiers were built into the TCRbeta library. TCRdb passed the PCR reads through MiXCR, listing each CDR3 protein once. The repertoire holds more than 300,000 distinct CDR3 sequences, with about 16% as singletons. The material was PBMCs, mostly from graft donor cells, obtained 360 days after TCRalphabeta/CD19-depleted stem cell transplant. Receptor source: a male patient between 2 and 15 years old who had a stem cell transplant for acute lymphoblastic leukemia, so the T cells may come from the graft donor.

This sequence joins TRBV4-1 and TRBJ2-1; no reliable D call. The CDR3 length is 15 residues. V was trimmed by 3 bases and J by 8 bases, leaving 17 bases between them. Per the germline V gene, CDR1 is MGHRA and CDR2 is YSYEKL. CDR3: CASSQGPSGGDEQFF. CDR3 DNA: TGCGCCAGCAGCCAGGGCCCCTCAGGTGGCGATGAGCAGTTCTTC.

The chain carries TRBV7-8 and TRBJ2-3; D call uncertain. The CDR3 contains 12 residues. The germline V gene has CDR1 SGHVS and CDR2 FQNEAQ. Trimming pared 5 bases from V and 5 bases from J, leaving 8 bases between. As DNA, the CDR3 is TGTGCCAGCAGCCCCCTCGAAGATACGCAGTATTTT. This sequence encodes CASSPLEDTQYF.

This sequence joins TRBV12-5 and TRBJ2-1; D remains unclear. This CDR3 is built from 12 residues. Trimming took off 7 bases at V and 6 bases at J, with 10 bases between the two ends. Germline-derived CDR1 and CDR2 are LGHNT and FRNRAP. CDR3: CASAGAPNEQFF. CDR3 bases: TGTGCTAGTGCCGGAGCCCCCAATGAGCAGTTCTTC.

This clonotype has more than one count but fewer than ten. The J gene is TRBJ2-1, the V gene TRBV20-1; the match to TRBD2 covers 7 bases. Germline V gene sequence: CDR1 DFQATT, CDR2 SNEGSKA (reference sequence). Trimming cost V 4 bases and J 0 bases; bases outside gene matches: 9. There are 16 residues in the CDR3. CDR3 in amino acids: CSATGPGLLSYNEQFF. The CDR3 nucleotides are TGCAGTGCTACGGGGCCGGGACTACTCTCCTACAATGAGCAGTTCTTC.

There are many counts of this clonotype. The chain couples TRBV12-3 or TRBV12-4 to TRBJ1-2; perhaps TRBD1 as D (5 bases). Trimming shortened V by 4 bases and J by 6 bases, and 12 bases separated the two germline ends. CDR3 length: 13 residues. CDR3 protein: CASSSVGRDGYTF. The DNA of the CDR3 is TGTGCCAGCAGTTCCGTGGGGCGGGATGGCTACACCTTC.

The rearrangement uses TRBV12-3 or TRBV12-4 and TRBJ2-2; D unclear. The CDR3 loop spans 14 amino acids. Deletions cut 4 bases from V and 3 bases from J, with 9 bases between. The CDR3 coding sequence is TGTGCCAGCAGTTCACCAGGTTACACCGGGGAGCTGTTTTTT. Amino acids: CASSSPGYTGELFF.

The chain combines TRBV28 with TRBJ2-7; D call uncertain. Germline V gene sequence: CDR1 MDHEN, CDR2 SYDVKM. V lost 10 bases to trimming and J lost 9 bases, with 22 bases between them. This CDR3 is built from 13 residues. The CDR3 is CAMGPGPLRGQYF. CDR3 DNA sequence: TGTGCCATGGGCCCCGGGCCCCTACGAGGGCAGTACTTC.

The rearrangement uses TRBV7-2 and TRBJ2-1, with 8 bases lining up with TRBD2. The CDR3 totals 15 residues. V lost 4 bases to trimming and J lost 3 bases; unmatched junction nucleotides: 5. CDR1 is SGHTA, CDR2 FQGNSA, per germline. This chain's CDR3 is CASSWAAGGYNEQFF. DNA of the CDR3: TGTGCCAGCAGCTGGGCTGCGGGGGGCTACAATGAGCAGTTCTTC. Full variable domain (rest looked up from reference TRBV7-2 and TRBJ2-1): GAGVSQSPSNKVTEKGKDVELRCDPISGHTALYWYRQSLGQGLEFLIYFQGNSAPDKSGLPSDRFSAERTGGSVSTLTIQRTQQEDSAVYLCASSWAAGGYNEQFFGPGTRLTVL.

This sequence joins TRBV21-1 and TRBJ1-4; the table's TRBD1 call for D was not verified on the DNA. TRBV21-1 corresponds to a pseudogene. CDR3 length equals 16 residues. CDR3: CASSKGVGTLNEKLFF. The CDR3, as DNA: TGTGCCAGCAGCAAGGGGGTCGGGACACTTAATGAAAAACTGTTTTTT.

This clonotype was counted at least ten times. The CDR3 loop is CSVVSSGSPIYEQYF. CDR3 DNA sequence: TGCAGCGTTGTCTCCTCAGGGTCCCCCATCTACGAGCAGTACTTC. The chain combines TRBV29-1 with TRBJ2-7, with D possibly being TRBD1 (5 bases). This CDR3 comprises 15 residues. Per the germline V gene, CDR1 is SQVTM and CDR2 is ANQGSEA. Trimming pared 4 bases from V and 3 bases from J, leaving 19 bases between.

This chain joins TRBV20-1 and TRBJ2-1; 13 bases align to TRBD2. CDR3 size: 15 residues. With 6 bases clipped from V and 6 bases from J, the junction kept 8 bases outside the gene matches. Germline CDR1 and CDR2: DFQATT and SNEGSKA (reference sequence). This chain's CDR3 is CSAPGLAGPFNEQFF. CDR3 DNA sequence: TGCAGTGCCCCGGGACTAGCGGGACCATTCAATGAGCAGTTCTTC.

This chain connects TRBV20-1 to TRBJ2-3, with D perhaps matching TRBD2 (6 bases). V lost 0 bases, J lost 0 bases, and 10 bases lay in between. The CDR3 extends over 15 amino acids. Germline V CDR1 and CDR2: DFQATT, SNEGSKA (reference sequence). The CDR3 is CSARDSGESTDTQYF. In DNA, the CDR3 is TGCAGTGCTAGAGATAGCGGCGAGAGCACAGATACGCAGTATTTT.

This clonotype was seen ten or more times. The J gene is TRBJ2-7, the V gene TRBV5-6; TRBD2 matches at 9 bases. The CDR3 covers 14 residues. With V trimmed by 0 bases and J by 3 bases, 1 base remained unmatched. CDR1 SGHDT and CDR2 YYEEEE come from the germline V gene. The CDR3 protein is CASSLVTSGYEQYF. The CDR3 bases are TGTGCCAGCAGCTTGGTGACTAGCGGCTACGAGCAGTACTTC.

Ten or more counts support this clonotype. The V gene is TRBV13, the J gene TRBJ2-7, with TRBD2 identical over 9 bases. Per germline, CDR1 PRHDT and CDR2 FYEKMQ (reference sequence). The V and J ends lost 4 bases and 6 bases, in that order; junction bases with no gene match: 7. The CDR3 is made up of 14 amino acids. The CDR3 sequence is CASSSYSGRSEQYF. In DNA, the CDR3 is TGTGCCAGCAGCTCCTATAGCGGGAGAAGCGAGCAGTACTTC.

This chain joins TRBV6-5 and TRBJ2-5; D is unresolved. The ends were cut back, 0 bases at V and 5 bases at J, with 13 bases in the middle. CDR3 size: 15 residues. Germline CDR1 is MNHEY and CDR2 is SVGAGI. The CDR3 DNA sequence: TGTGCCAGCAGTTACTCTTTAGGGTTCGGGGAGACCCAGTACTTC. Translation gives CASSYSLGFGETQYF.

Only a few counts were recorded for this clonotype. The chain recombines TRBV18 with TRBJ1-5, with unresolved D. Germline lookup yields CDR1 KGHSH and CDR2 LQKENI. There are 13 residues in the CDR3. Trimming took 4 bases from V and 4 from J, leaving 8 bases between them. The CDR3 DNA sequence: TGTGCCAGCTCACGGACCGAAAATCAGCCCCAGCATTTT. Translation gives CASSRTENQPQHF.

The chain employs TRBV4-1 and TRBJ2-1; maybe TRBD2 (6 bases). CDR1 is MGHRA and CDR2 is YSYEKL in the germline V gene. This CDR3 is 14 amino acids long. Trimming left V 1 base short and J 8 bases short, with 12 bases between. The CDR3 nucleotides read TGCGCCAGCAGCCAAGGGAGAGGGAGGCATGAGCAGTTCTTC. Protein product: CASSQGRGRHEQFF.

V gene TRBV4-3 combines with J gene TRBJ2-3; the match to TRBD2 covers 10 bases. V trimming: 1 base; J trimming: 2 bases; junction bases outside the gene matches: 3. Per the germline V gene, CDR1 is LGHNA and CDR2 is YSLEER. This CDR3 comprises 16 residues. The CDR3 DNA reads TGCGCCAGCAGCCAAGCGGGACTAGCGATCACAGATACGCAGTATTTT. This codes for CASSQAGLAITDTQYF.

V usage is TRBV27 and J usage is TRBJ2-7, with a weak D call TRBD2 (6 bases). V was cut by 4 bases and J by 0 bases, with 13 bases left in between. The CDR3 is 15 amino acids. Germline CDR1 and CDR2: MNHEY and SMNVEV (reference sequence). The CDR3 loop reads CASSSGLSLSYEQYF. CDR3 nucleotides: TGTGCCAGCAGTTCCGGACTAAGCCTCTCCTACGAGCAGTACTTC.

Worth noting for this clonotype: The conserved closing phenylalanine or tryptophan is absent in this CDR3, likely reflecting a read error. The J gene is TRBJ1-3, the V gene TRBV24-1; no reliable D call. CDR3 size: 16 residues. With 5 bases removed from V and 2 bases from J, the gap between germline ends came to 15 bases. The germline V gene encodes CDR1 KGHDR and CDR2 SFDVKD. CDR3: CATSVRPRLTGNTIYS. The CDR3 coding sequence is TGTGCCACCAGTGTCCGACCGCGACTCACTGGAAACACCATATATTCT.

This chain connects TRBV7-8 to TRBJ2-5; unclear D gene. In germline, CDR1 is SGHVS, CDR2 FQNEAQ. V dropped 4 bases and J dropped 3 bases, with 18 bases sitting between them. This CDR3 has 16 residues. The CDR3, as DNA: TGTGCCAGCAGCTCAACCCCGGACCATAGGGAAGAGACCCAGTACTTC. Amino acids: CASSSTPDHREETQYF. Combining the CDR3 with reference TRBV7-8 and TRBJ2-5 gives the whole variable domain GAGVSQSPRYKVAKRGQDVALRCDPISGHVSLFWYQQALGQGPEFLTYFQNEAQLDKSGLPSDRFFAERPEGSVSTLKIQRTQQEDSAVYLCASSSTPDHREETQYFGPGTRLLVL.

As for this clonotype: One end of the junction does not line up with germline, which may come from a read error. The V call is TRBV12-3 or TRBV12-4, the J call TRBJ2-2; TRBD2 might be the D (6 bases). The CDR3 consists of 15 residues. CDR3 protein: CASSSRQGGSGGLFF. CDR3 nucleotide sequence: TGTGCCAGCAGTTCCCGTCAAGGAGGGTCCGGGGGGCTGTTTTTT.

This clonotype came up many times. V gene TRBV16 combines with J gene TRBJ2-7; 10 bases are shared with TRBD1. The ends lost 8 bases at V and 6 bases at J; junction bases unmatched: 4. The CDR3 length is 12 residues. Per germline, CDR1 KGHSY and CDR2 FQNENV. CDR3 protein: CASRDRGGEQYF. The CDR3 coding sequence is TGTGCCAGCCGGGACAGGGGAGGCGAGCAGTACTTC.

This clonotype was picked up many times. CDR3 residues: CASSLVERGPTEQYF. CDR3 sequence (DNA): TGTGCCAGCAGCCTGGTGGAGCGGGGCCCTACGGAGCAGTACTTC. The J gene is TRBJ2-7, the V gene TRBV4-2; 7 nucleotides match TRBD2. V gave up 4 bases and J gave up 7 bases; unmatched junction bases: 13. The CDR3 runs 15 residues. Germline V gene sequence: CDR1 LGHNA, CDR2 YNFKEQ.

As regards this clonotype: The junction departs from the called germline gene at one end, perhaps through a read error. The chain recombines TRBV9 with TRBJ2-2; D unclear. CDR1 SGDLS and CDR2 YYNGEE come from the germline V gene. The CDR3 runs to 14 residues. The CDR3 is CASSVRVSTGELFF. CDR3 coding DNA: TGTGCCAGCAGCGTACGCGTATCCACCGGCGAGCTGTTTTTT.

V and J are TRBV11-1 and TRBJ2-5; TRBD2 aligns across 11 bases. Per the germline V gene, CDR1 is SGHAT and CDR2 is FQDESV (reference sequence). Trimming removed 5 bases from V and 4 bases from J; junction bases left unmatched: 12. This CDR3 has 17 residues. The CDR3 nucleotides are TGTGCCAGCAGCCCCATACTAGCGGGAGAAGGACGAGAGACCCAGTACTTC. It encodes CASSPILAGEGRETQYF.

This clonotype was found a few times. The chain recombines TRBV14 with TRBJ2-1; TRBD2 matches 15 bases. Germline V lookup: CDR1 SGHDN, CDR2 FVKESK. The CDR3 totals 17 residues. After removal of 3 bases from V and 7 bases from J, the junction contained 7 bases not matched to a gene. In DNA, the CDR3 is TGTGCCAGCAGCCAGCTAAAGGGACTAGCGGGAGGAAATGAGCAGTTCTTC. Translating it yields CASSQLKGLAGGNEQFF.

The DNA for the CDR3 is TGTGCCAGCAGCCCGGACAGGGCGCAAGAGACCCAGTACTTC. Translated, it gives CASSPDRAQETQYF. This chain uses TRBV12-3 or TRBV12-4 with TRBJ2-5, with TRBD1 identical over 8 bases. There are 14 residues in the CDR3. V lost 6 bases to trimming and J lost 2 bases; unmatched junction nucleotides: 5.

V is TRBV6-5 and J is TRBJ2-7, with TRBD2 matching over 9 bases. V was clipped by 0 bases and J by 8 bases; unmatched bases: 8. Germline CDR1 is MNHEY and CDR2 is SVGAGI. This CDR3 has 15 amino acids. CDR3 amino acids: CASSYSSIAGVQQYF. CDR3 DNA: TGTGCCAGCAGTTACTCCAGCATAGCGGGAGTGCAGCAGTACTTC.

The chain is built from TRBV27 and TRBJ2-7; no reliable D call. V was pared by 5 bases and J by 5 bases, with 7 bases between. The germline gives CDR1 MNHEY, CDR2 SMNVEV (reference sequence). CDR3 length equals 11 residues. The CDR3 is CASSPPDEQYF. The CDR3 DNA sequence: TGTGCCAGCAGTCCCCCCGACGAGCAGTACTTC.